This T cell receptor beta chain was sequenced for a study of cytomegalovirus exposure and HLA in healthy donors. Points from the study as a whole: A later analysis found TCR association rates differed by HLA locus, highest for DRB1 and lowest for HLA-C. Sequencing probably produced one cluster of sequence variants that were highly shared. Several of the most significant clusters were apparently associated with common viral pathogens in a later analysis. Reports showed the classifier diagnosing cytomegalovirus status with high specificity and sensitivity.

The PCR was carried out with 60 Vbeta primers and 13 Jbeta primers. The assay was immunoSEQ multiplex PCR, and TCRdb's table has in-frame clones only and misses some. This sample's clone table lists approximately 37,000 clones. As for this clone: No antigen is known for it.

The ends were cut back, 1 base at V and 9 bases at J, with 19 bases in the middle. Per the germline V gene, CDR1 is MNHEY and CDR2 is SMNVEV (reference sequence). The CDR3 length is 16 residues. Sequenced material: PBMCs. The receptor comes from a man between 40 and 49 years old in good health and CMV-seropositive. The J gene is TRBJ2-1, the V gene TRBV27, with D possibly being TRBD1 (7 bases). This CDR3 reads CASSLFPGAGGPEQFF. CDR3 sequence (DNA): TGTGCCAGCAGTTTATTCCCCGGGGCAGGGGGGCCTGAGCAGTTCTTC.